The source of this T cell receptor (beta chain) is a study of shared clonotypes between healthy human individuals. Study details: CD8 memory received one plate per donor, CD8 naive two, CD4 memory three and CD4 naive three. Study-level results: As a rule, naive subsets had a larger estimated richness than memory subsets. Non-shared clonotypes had lower generation probabilities than those shared by all four donors.

Of note for this clone: What it binds is not known.

Using immunoSEQ multiplex PCR, the repertoire was profiled, and TCRdb retains in-frame clones only, with some absent. The sample holds about 1 million clones, roughly 80% seen once. The specimen was memory CD4+ T cells sorted from blood. Subset noted: CD45RA-negative fraction. The source of this sequence is a young man in good health.

In DNA form, the CDR3 reads TGTGCCAGCAGCTTAAGAGGGGTACAAGAGACCCAGTACTTC. The encoded protein is CASSLRGVQETQYF. The chain carries TRBV7-6 and TRBJ2-5; D tentatively fits TRBD1 or TRBD2 (5 bases each). Germline CDR1 reads SGHVS; CDR2 reads FNYEAQ. The V end was cut by 2 bases, the J end by 2 bases, with 9 bases between. This CDR3 region has 14 residues.